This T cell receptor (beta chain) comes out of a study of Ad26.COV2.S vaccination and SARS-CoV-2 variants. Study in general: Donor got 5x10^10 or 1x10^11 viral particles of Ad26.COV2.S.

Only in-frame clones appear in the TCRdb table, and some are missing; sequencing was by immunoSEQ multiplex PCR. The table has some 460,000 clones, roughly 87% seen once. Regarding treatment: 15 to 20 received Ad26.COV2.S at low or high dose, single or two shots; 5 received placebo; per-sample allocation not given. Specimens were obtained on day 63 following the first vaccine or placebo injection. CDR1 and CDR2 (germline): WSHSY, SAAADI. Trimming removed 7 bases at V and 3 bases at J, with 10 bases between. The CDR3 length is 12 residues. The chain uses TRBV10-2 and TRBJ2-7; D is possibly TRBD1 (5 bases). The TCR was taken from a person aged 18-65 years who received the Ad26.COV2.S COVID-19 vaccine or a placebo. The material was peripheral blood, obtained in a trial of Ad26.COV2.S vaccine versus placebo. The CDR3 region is CASTGRGYEQYF. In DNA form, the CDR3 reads TGCGCCAGCACTGGAAGGGGCTACGAGCAGTACTTC.